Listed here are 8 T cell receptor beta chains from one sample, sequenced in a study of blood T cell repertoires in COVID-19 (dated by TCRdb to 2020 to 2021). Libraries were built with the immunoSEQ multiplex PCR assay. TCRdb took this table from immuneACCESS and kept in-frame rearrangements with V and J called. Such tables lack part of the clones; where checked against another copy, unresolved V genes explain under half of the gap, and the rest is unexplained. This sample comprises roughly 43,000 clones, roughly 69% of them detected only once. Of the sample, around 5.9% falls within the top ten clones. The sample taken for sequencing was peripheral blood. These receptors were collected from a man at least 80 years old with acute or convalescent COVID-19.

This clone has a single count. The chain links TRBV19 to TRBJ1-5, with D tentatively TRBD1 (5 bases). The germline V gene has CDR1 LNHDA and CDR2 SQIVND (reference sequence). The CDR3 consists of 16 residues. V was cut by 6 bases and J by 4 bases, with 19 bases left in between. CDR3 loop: CASRKLTGPLNQPQHF. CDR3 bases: TGTGCCAGTAGGAAGCTCACAGGACCCCTTAATCAGCCCCAGCATTTT. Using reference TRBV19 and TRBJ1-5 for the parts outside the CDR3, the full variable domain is DGGITQSPKYLFRKEGQNVTLSCEQNLNHDAMYWYRQDPGQGLRLIYYSQIVNDFQKGDIAEGYSVSREKKESFPLTVTSAQKNPTAFYLCASRKLTGPLNQPQHFGDGTRLSIL.

The CDR3 DNA reads TGTGCCGCTACAGGGGGACTTGGCAGGACTAATGAAAAACTGTTTTTT. Its protein is CAATGGLGRTNEKLFF. The rearrangement links TRBV28 to TRBJ1-4; 8 bases are shared with TRBD1. CDR1 is MDHEN, CDR2 SYDVKM, per germline. J was trimmed by 2 bases and V by 11 bases; bases with no gene match: 13. The CDR3 spans 16 residues.

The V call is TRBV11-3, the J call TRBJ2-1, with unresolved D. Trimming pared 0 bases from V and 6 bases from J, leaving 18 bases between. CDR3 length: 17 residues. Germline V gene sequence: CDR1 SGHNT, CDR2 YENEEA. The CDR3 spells CASSLDRAHGLSNEQFF. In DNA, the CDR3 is TGTGCCAGCAGCTTAGACCGCGCCCATGGTTTATCCAATGAGCAGTTCTTC.

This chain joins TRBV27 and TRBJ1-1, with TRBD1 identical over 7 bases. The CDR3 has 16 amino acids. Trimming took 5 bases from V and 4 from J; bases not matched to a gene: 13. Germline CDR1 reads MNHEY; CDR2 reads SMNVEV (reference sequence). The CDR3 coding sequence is TGTGCCAGCAGTCCGTACACCCCGGACAGGATCACTGAAGCTTTCTTT. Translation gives CASSPYTPDRITEAFF.

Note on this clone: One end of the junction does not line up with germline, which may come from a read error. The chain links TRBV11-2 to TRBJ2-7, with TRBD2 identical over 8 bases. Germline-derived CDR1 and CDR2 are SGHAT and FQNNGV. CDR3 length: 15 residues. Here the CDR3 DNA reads TGTGCCGGCAGCCTGCGGGGGGCGGGCCCCTACGAGCAGTACTTC. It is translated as CAGSLRGAGPYEQYF.

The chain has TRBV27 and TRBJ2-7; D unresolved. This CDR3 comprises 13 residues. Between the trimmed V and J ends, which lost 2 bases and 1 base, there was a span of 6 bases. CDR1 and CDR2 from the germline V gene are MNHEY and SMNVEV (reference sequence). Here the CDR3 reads CASSLQVSYEQYF. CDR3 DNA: TGTGCCAGCAGTTTACAGGTGTCCTACGAGCAGTACTTC.

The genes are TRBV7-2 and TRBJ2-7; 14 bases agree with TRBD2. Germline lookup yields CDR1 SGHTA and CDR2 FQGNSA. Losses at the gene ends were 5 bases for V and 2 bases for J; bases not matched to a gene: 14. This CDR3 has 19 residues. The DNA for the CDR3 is TGTGCCAGCAGCCAGACTAGCGGGAGGGCCTCCTATATCACCTACGAGCAGTACTTC. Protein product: CASSQTSGRASYITYEQYF.

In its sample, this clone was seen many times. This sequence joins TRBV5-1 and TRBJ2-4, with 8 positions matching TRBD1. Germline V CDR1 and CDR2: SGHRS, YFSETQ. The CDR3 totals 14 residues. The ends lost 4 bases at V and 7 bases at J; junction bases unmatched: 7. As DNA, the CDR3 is TGCGCCAGCAGCCCCGGACAGGGTATGAACATTCAGTACTTC. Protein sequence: CASSPGQGMNIQYF.